The rows below give T cell receptor beta chains drawn from one sample of a study of blood T cell repertoires in COVID-19. TCRdb's copy holds only in-frame clones and misses some; the assay was immunoSEQ multiplex PCR. The sample consists of more than 150,000 clones, about 80% of them appearing once. Source material: peripheral blood. The receptors stem from a human donor in a cohort sampled during active COVID-19. Both conserved end residues are part of each CDR3.

V gene | CDR3 protein
TRBV30 | CAWSIGGHNQPQHF
TRBV5-1 | CASSLEQGTHEQYF
TRBV11-2 | CASSLGSEAFF
TRBV5-8 | CASSLVGLGTYGRRTEAFF
TRBV21-1 | CASSRGRQGRNQPQHF
TRBV12-3/TRBV12-4 | CASSRTGDEKLFF
TRBV19 | CASSTSVYNSPLHF
TRBV27 | CASSFGSLRSGSYNEQFF
TRBV11-3 | CASSLGQNYEQYF
TRBV5-6 | CASSLGGSAFF